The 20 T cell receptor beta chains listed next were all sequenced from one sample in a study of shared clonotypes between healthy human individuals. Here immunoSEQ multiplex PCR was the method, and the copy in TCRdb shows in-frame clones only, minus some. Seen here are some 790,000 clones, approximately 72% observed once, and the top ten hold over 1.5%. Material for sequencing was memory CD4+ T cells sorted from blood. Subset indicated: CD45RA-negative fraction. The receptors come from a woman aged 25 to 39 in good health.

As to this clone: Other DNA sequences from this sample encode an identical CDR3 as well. This chain's CDR3 is CASSLSGLAGYQETQYF. In nucleotides, the CDR3 is TGTGCCAGCAGTTTATCGGGGCTAGCGGGATACCAAGAGACCCAGTACTTC. The gene calls are TRBV27 and TRBJ2-5, with 9 bases identical to TRBD2. Germline V gene sequence: CDR1 MNHEY, CDR2 SMNVEV (reference sequence). The V and J ends lost 0 bases and 0 bases, in that order; junction bases with no gene match: 5. The CDR3 length is 17 residues.

CDR3 sequence: CSVDSPSGRANEQFF. The CDR3 DNA follows: TGCAGCGTTGATTCCCCTAGCGGGAGGGCCAATGAGCAGTTCTTC. The chain recombines TRBV29-1 with TRBJ2-1, with 12 bases that match TRBD2. The CDR3 spans 15 residues. Germline V gives CDR1 SQVTM, CDR2 ANQGSEA. The V gene end was trimmed by 3 bases and the J gene end by 6 bases; junction bases not matched to a gene: 6.

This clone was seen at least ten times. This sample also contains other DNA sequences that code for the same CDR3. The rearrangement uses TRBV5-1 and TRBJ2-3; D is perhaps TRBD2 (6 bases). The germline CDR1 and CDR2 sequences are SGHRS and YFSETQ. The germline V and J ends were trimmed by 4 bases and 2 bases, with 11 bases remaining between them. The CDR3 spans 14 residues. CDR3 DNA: TGCGCCAGCAGCCCGGGACTCAACACAGATACGCAGTATTTT. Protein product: CASSPGLNTDTQYF.

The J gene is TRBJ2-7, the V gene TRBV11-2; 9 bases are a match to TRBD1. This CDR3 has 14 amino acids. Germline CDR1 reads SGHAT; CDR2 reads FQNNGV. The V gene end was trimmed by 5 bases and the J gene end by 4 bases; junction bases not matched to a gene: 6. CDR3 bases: TGTGCCAGCAGCAACCGGGACAGGGAGTACGAGCAGTACTTC. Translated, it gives CASSNRDREYEQYF.

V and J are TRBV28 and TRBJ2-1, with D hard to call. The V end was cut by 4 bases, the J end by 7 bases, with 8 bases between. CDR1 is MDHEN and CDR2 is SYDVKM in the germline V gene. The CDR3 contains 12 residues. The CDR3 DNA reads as TGTGCCAGCAGTTCCCTTCCGAATGAGCAGTTCTTC. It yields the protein CASSSLPNEQFF. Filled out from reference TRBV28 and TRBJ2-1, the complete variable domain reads DVKVTQSSRYLVKRTGEKVFLECVQDMDHENMFWYRQDPGLGLRLIYFSYDVKMKEKGDIPEGYSVSREKKERFSLILESASTNQTSMYLCASSSLPNEQFFGPGTRLTVL.

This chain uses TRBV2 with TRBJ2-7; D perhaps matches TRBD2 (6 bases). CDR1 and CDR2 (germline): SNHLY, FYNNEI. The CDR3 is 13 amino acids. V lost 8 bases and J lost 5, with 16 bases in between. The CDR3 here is CASGGASEHEQYF. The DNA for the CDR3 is TGTGCCAGCGGCGGGGCGTCCGAGCACGAGCAGTACTTC.

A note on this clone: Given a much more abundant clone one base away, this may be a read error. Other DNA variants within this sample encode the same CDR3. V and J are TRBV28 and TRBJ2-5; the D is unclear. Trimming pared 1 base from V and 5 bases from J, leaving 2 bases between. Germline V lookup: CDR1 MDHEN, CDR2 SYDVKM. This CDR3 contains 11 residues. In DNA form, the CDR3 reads TGTGCCAGCAGTTTATCCGAGACCCAGTACTTC. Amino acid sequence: CASSLSETQYF.

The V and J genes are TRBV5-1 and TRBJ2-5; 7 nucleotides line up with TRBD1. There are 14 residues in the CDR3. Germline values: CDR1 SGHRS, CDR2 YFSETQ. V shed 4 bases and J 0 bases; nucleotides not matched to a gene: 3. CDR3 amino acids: CASSEQGNQETQYF. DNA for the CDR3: TGCGCCAGCAGCGAACAGGGGAACCAAGAGACCCAGTACTTC. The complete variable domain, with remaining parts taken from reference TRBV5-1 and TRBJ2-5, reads KAGVTQTPRYLIKTRGQQVTLSCSPISGHRSVSWYQQTPGQGLQFLFEYFSETQRNKGNFPGRFSGRQFSNSRSEMNVSTLELGDSALYLCASSEQGNQETQYFGPGTRLLVL.

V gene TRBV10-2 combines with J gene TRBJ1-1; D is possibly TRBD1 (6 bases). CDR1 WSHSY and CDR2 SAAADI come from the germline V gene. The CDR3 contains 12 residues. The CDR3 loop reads CAAGAMNTEAFF. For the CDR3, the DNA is TGCGCGGCGGGGGCCATGAACACTGAAGCTTTCTTT.

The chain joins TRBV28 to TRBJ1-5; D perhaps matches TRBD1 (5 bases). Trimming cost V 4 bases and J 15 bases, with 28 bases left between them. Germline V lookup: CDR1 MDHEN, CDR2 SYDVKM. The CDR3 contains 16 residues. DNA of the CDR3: TGTGCCAGCAGTTCCCCCCAGGGCGCGGTTGGAGGTCTGGGGCATTTT. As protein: CASSSPQGAVGGLGHF.

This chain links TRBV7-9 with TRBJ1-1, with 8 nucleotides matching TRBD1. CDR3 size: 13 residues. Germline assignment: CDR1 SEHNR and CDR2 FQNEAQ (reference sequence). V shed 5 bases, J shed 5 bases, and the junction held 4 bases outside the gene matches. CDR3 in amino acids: CASSQDRVTEAFF. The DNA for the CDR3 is TGTGCCAGCAGCCAGGACAGGGTTACTGAAGCTTTCTTT.

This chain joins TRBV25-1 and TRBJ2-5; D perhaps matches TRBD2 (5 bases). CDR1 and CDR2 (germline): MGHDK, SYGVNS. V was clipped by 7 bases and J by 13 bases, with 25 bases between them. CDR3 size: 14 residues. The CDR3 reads CASTGLGKGAARYF. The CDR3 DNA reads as TGTGCCAGCACCGGACTTGGGAAGGGTGCAGCCCGGTACTTC.

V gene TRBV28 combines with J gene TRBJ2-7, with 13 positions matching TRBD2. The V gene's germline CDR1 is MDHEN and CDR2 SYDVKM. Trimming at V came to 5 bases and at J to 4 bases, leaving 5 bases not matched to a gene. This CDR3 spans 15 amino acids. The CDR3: CASSPETSGRYEQYF. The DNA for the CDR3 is TGTGCCAGCAGTCCAGAGACTAGCGGGAGGTACGAGCAGTACTTC.

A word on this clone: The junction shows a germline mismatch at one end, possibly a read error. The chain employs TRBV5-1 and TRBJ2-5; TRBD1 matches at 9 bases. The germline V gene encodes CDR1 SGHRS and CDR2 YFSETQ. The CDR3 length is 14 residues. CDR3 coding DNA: TGCGCCAGCAGTTTGGACAGGGGAGGGGAGACCCAGTACTTC. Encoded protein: CASSLDRGGETQYF.

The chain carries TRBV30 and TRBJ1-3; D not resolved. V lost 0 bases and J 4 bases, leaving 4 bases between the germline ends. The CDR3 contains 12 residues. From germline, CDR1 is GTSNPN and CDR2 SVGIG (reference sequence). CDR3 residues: CAWSVGGNTIYF. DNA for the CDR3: TGTGCCTGGAGTGTCGGCGGAAACACCATATATTTT.

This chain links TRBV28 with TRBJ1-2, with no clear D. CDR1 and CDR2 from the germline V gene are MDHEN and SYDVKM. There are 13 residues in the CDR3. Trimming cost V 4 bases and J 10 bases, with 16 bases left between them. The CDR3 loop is CASSSSEVRDYTF. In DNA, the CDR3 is TGTGCCAGCAGTTCCTCTGAGGTTCGTGACTACACCTTC.

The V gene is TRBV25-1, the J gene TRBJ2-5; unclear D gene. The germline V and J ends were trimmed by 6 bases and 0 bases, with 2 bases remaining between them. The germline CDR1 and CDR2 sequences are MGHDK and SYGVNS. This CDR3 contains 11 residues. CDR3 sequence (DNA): TGTGCCAGCAGGGACCAAGAGACCCAGTACTTC. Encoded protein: CASRDQETQYF.

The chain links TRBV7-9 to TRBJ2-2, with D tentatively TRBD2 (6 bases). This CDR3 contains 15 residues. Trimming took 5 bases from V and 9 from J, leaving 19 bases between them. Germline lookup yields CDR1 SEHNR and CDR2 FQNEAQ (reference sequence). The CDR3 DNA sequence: TGTGCCAGCAGCCCAATGGCGCGGGGAGAGTGGGAGCTGTTTTTT. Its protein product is CASSPMARGEWELFF.

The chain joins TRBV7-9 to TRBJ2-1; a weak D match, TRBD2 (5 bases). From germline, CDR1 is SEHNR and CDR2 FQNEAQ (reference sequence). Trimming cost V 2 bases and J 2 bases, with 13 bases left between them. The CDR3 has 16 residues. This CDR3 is CASSLPLADTYNEQFF. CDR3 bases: TGTGCCAGCAGCTTACCCCTAGCTGACACCTACAATGAGCAGTTCTTC.

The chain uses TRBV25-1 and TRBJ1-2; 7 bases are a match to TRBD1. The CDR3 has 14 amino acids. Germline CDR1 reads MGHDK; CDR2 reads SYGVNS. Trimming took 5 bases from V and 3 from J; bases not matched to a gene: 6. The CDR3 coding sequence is TGTGCCAGCAGTCTTACGGGACAGCACTATGGCTACACCTTC. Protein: CASSLTGQHYGYTF.